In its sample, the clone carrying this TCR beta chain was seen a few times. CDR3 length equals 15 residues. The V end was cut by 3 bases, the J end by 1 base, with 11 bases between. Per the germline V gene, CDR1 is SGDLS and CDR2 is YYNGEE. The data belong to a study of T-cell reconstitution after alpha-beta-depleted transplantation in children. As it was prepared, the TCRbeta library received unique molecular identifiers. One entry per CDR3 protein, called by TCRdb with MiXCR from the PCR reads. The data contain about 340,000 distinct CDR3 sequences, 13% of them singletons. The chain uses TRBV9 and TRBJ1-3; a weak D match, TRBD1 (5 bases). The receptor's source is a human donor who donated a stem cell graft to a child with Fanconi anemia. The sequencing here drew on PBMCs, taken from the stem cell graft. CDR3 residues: CASSGWGGSGNTIYF. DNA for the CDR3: TGTGCCAGCAGCGGCTGGGGGGGATCTGGAAACACCATATATTTT. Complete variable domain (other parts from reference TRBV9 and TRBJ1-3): DSGVTQTPKHLITATGQRVTLRCSPRSGDLSVYWYQQSLDQGLQFLIQYYNGEERAKGNILERFSAQQFPDLHSELNLSSLELGDSALYFCASSGWGGSGNTIYFGEGSWLTVV.